This TCR beta chain was retrieved from a study of T cell responses to AZD1222 COVID-19 vaccine. Study-level results: At study baseline, merely roughly 6 AZD1222 recipients were seropositive. Possibly, clonal diversity was underestimated; donors were largely white British and included more females. The peak T cell response came first, and repertoires were sampled only after it. Spike-specific TCRs gained breadth and depth after people received two AZD1222 doses.

The data were produced by immunoSEQ multiplex PCR, yet TCRdb's version contains in-frame clones alone and is incomplete. The sample records about 140,000 clones, over 75% being singletons. Germline trimming cut 1 base from V and 2 bases from J; bases unmatched to any gene: 2. The CDR3 contains 16 residues. Germline V gives CDR1 SGHNT, CDR2 YYREEE (reference sequence). This clone was seen a few times. What it binds is unknown. The starting material was peripheral blood, obtained on day 0 of AZD1222 vaccination. The chain carries TRBV5-4 and TRBJ2-3, with TRBD2 matching over 12 bases. The clonotype was recovered from an adult in good health. CDR3 in DNA: TGTGCCAGCAGCTTGCTAGCGGGAGGGTTCACAGATACGCAGTATTTT. As protein: CASSLLAGGFTDTQYF. Variable domain in full (rest from reference TRBV5-4 and TRBJ2-3): ETGVTQSPTHLIKTRGQQVTLRCSSQSGHNTVSWYQQALGQGPQFIFQYYREEENGRGNFPPRFSGLQFPNYSSELNVNALELDDSALYLCASSLLAGGFTDTQYFGPGTRLTVL.